A single sample is the source of the 4 T cell receptor beta chains below, sequenced in a study of T cell clonality in common variable immunodeficiency (dated by TCRdb to between 2014 and 2017). Libraries were prepared through the immunoSEQ multiplex PCR assay. Entries here come from immuneACCESS through TCRdb and include only in-frame sequences with V and J called. Some clones fail to appear in such tables; in the studies checked, an unresolved V gene covers under half of the shortfall, and the cause of the remainder is unknown. The table shows around 52,000 clones here, with no singletons. About 5.7% of the sample is in the top ten clones. The sample was peripheral blood mononuclear cells. These TCRs come from a person aged 18 to 70 in good health.

This clone was detected ten times or more. Read sequence stops 3 residues before the CDR3 end, and the germline J gene provides the missing end. This chain links TRBV5-1 with TRBJ2-5; 8 bases agree with TRBD1. The germline gives CDR1 SGHRS, CDR2 YFSETQ. V lost 4 bases, J lost 4 bases, and 6 bases stayed unmatched. This CDR3 contains 14 residues. The CDR3 sequence is CASSLWDRRETQYF. The covered CDR3 bases are TGCGCCAGCAGCCTTTGGGACAGGAGAGAGACC. The entire variable domain, with the rest obtained from reference TRBV5-1 and TRBJ2-5, is as follows: KAGVTQTPRYLIKTRGQQVTLSCSPISGHRSVSWYQQTPGQGLQFLFEYFSETQRNKGNFPGRFSGRQFSNSRSEMNVSTLELGDSALYLCASSLWDRRETQYFGPGTRLLVL.

This clone came up many times. Read coverage stops 3 residues before the CDR3 terminus; the germline J gene supplies the remainder. This chain uses TRBV5-4 with TRBJ2-2, with 7 bases fitting TRBD1. The V and J ends lost 6 bases and 2 bases, in that order; junction bases with no gene match: 10. CDR3 length: 16 residues. Germline V CDR1 and CDR2: SGHNT, YYREEE (reference sequence). CDR3: CASTTKRGRNTGELFF. Incomplete CDR3 DNA: TGTGCCAGCACCACGAAGAGGGGGCGAAACACCGGGGAG.

This clone was recorded a few times. The read terminates 3 residues ahead of where the CDR3 ends, so the germline J gene completes it. The rearrangement uses TRBV19 and TRBJ1-6; 10 nucleotides match TRBD1. After removal of 4 bases from V and 6 bases from J, the junction contained 9 bases not matched to a gene. This CDR3 region has 17 residues. Germline V lookup: CDR1 LNHDA, CDR2 SQIVND (reference sequence). The CDR3 region is CASSTRDRGVLNSPLHF. The sequenced CDR3 bases are TGTGCCAGTAGTACCCGGGACAGGGGAGTACTTAATTCACCC. Supplemented by reference TRBV19 and TRBJ1-6, the full variable domain reads DGGITQSPKYLFRKEGQNVTLSCEQNLNHDAMYWYRQDPGQGLRLIYYSQIVNDFQKGDIAEGYSVSREKKESFPLTVTSAQKNPTAFYLCASSTRDRGVLNSPLHFGNGTRLTVT.

In its sample, this clone was seen many times. The read gets to within 3 residues of the CDR3 end, and the germline J gene fills in the rest. This rearrangement joins TRBV20-1 to TRBJ1-5; the D is unclear. CDR1 DFQATT and CDR2 SNEGSKA come from the germline V gene (reference sequence). The V gene lost 4 bases and the J gene lost 6 bases, with 13 bases spanning the gap. The length of the CDR3 is 13 residues. CDR3 in amino acids: CSANGHPGQPQHF. The CDR3 DNA, read in part, is TGCAGTGCTAACGGCCATCCAGGTCAGCCC.